This TCR beta chain was retrieved from a study of tumor and adjacent non-tumor tissue in lung cancer. Study in general: Patients comprised some eleven adenocarcinoma, a couple of squamous cell carcinoma and 1 small cell lung cancer. General study results and limits: Compared with tumor, normal lung showed significantly lower TCR diversity.

The library came from three nested PCR rounds adapted from ARM-PCR protocols. TCRdb reprocessed the multiplex PCR reads with MiXCR, giving one entry per CDR3 protein. The sample lists about 200,000 distinct CDR3 sequences; 70% to 75% were seen once. This CDR3 is 12 amino acids long. Germline assignment: CDR1 DFQATT and CDR2 SNEGSKA (reference sequence). Comments on this clonotype: What it binds is unknown.

The template was RNA from unsorted bulk tissue. Between August and November 2014, newly diagnosed, chemotherapy-naive lung cancer patients underwent thoracic surgery in China. Sequencing was carried out using lung tumor tissue. The sequence was obtained from a man in his sixties with non-small cell lung cancer. The chain carries TRBV20-1 and TRBJ1-1, with D unclear. Here the CDR3 DNA reads TGCAGACATAGCCATACGAACACTGAAGCTTTCTTT. Translated: CRHSHTNTEAFF.